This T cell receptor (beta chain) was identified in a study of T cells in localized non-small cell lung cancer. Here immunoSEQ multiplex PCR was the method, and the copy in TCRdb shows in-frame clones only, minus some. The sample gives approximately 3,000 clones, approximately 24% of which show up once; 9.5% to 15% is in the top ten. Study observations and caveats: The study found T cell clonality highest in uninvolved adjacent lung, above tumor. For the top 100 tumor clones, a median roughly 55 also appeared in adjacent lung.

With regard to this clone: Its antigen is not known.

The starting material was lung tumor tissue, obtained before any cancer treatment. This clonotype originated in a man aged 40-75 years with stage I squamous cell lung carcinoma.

CDR3 nucleotides: TGCGCCAGCAGCTTGTCGGGGTCCGACAACACTGAAGCTTTCTTT. This encodes CASSLSGSDNTEAFF. This chain joins TRBV5-1 and TRBJ1-1; D call uncertain. CDR1 SGHRS and CDR2 YFSETQ come from the germline V gene. Trimming left V 1 base short and J 2 bases short, with 12 bases between. The CDR3 extends over 15 amino acids.